The 23 T cell receptor beta chains below all came from one sample that was sequenced in a study of T cells in women clearing cervical HPV infection. This table comes from immunoSEQ multiplex PCR, and its TCRdb copy is limited to in-frame clones, with some not included. The sample has about 41,000 clones; the top ten hold 7% to 9.5%. Sequenced sample: blood buffy coat. These receptors were obtained from a woman between 18 and 75 years old with a cervical HPV16 infection that either progressed to CIN3+ or cleared (not recorded which).

In the case of this clone: The CDR3 goes on 3 residues after the read ends, and that part is filled in from the germline J gene. This rearrangement joins TRBV10-2 to TRBJ1-1, with TRBD1 as a possible D gene (6 bases). Germline V lookup: CDR1 WSHSY, CDR2 SAAADI. This CDR3 contains 13 residues. Trimming removed 5 bases at V and 3 bases at J, with 10 bases between. This CDR3 is CASSLDRYTEAFF. The CDR3 bases that were read are TGCGCCAGCAGTCTGGACAGATACACTGAA.

On this clone: The sequence runs out 3 residues before the end of the CDR3; the remainder is reconstructed from the germline J gene. The chain has TRBV7-7 and TRBJ1-1; weak D call: TRBD1 (5 bases). The CDR3 has 13 residues. Trimming pared 3 bases from V and 1 base from J, leaving 6 bases between. Germline CDR1 and CDR2: SSHAT and FNYEAQ (reference sequence). Incomplete CDR3 DNA: TGTGCCAGCAGCTTGACAGAGAACACTGAA. Protein: CASSLTENTE. From start to end, the CDR3 is CASSLTENTEAFF.

Remarks on this clone: The DNA ends 3 residues before the CDR3 does, and the rest of the CDR3 is filled in from the germline J gene. V gene TRBV11-1 combines with J gene TRBJ1-1, with D perhaps TRBD1 (6 bases). The CDR3 runs to 14 residues. Per the germline V gene, CDR1 is SGHAT and CDR2 is FQDESV (reference sequence). This chain's CDR3 is CASSPGTPSGRAFF. CDR3 DNA, as far as it was read: TGTGCCAGCAGCCCCGGGACACCCTCAGGCCGG.

In regard to this clone: Coverage ceases 3 residues before the CDR3 finishes, and the germline J gene fills in the end. The chain has TRBV5-1 and TRBJ2-1; 9 nucleotides line up with TRBD2. Looked up from germline, CDR1 is SGHRS and CDR2 is YFSETQ. The V gene end was trimmed by 1 base and the J gene end by 5 bases; junction bases not matched to a gene: 7. The CDR3 sequence is 16 residues long. The CDR3 DNA, read in part, is TGCGCCAGCAGCTTGAGACCCTCTAGCGGGGACAATGAG. This encodes CASSLRPSSGDNE. The whole CDR3 sequence is CASSLRPSSGDNEQFF. The full variable domain, with the rest looked up from reference TRBV5-1 and TRBJ2-1, is KAGVTQTPRYLIKTRGQQVTLSCSPISGHRSVSWYQQTPGQGLQFLFEYFSETQRNKGNFPGRFSGRQFSNSRSEMNVSTLELGDSALYLCASSLRPSSGDNEQFFGPGTRLTVL.

Details on this clone: The CDR3 extends 3 residues past the end of the read, so its final part is completed from the germline J gene. V gene TRBV12-3 or TRBV12-4 combines with J gene TRBJ2-5; D is possibly TRBD2 (7 bases). The CDR3 covers 16 residues. Trimming took off 5 bases at V and 7 bases at J, with 23 bases between the two ends. CDR3 DNA, as far as it was read: TGTGCCAGCAGTCCAGGGGACACGGCGGAGCGGGGGACC. Residues: CASSPGDTAERGT. The CDR3 in its entirety is CASSPGDTAERGTQYF.

Comments on this clone: The read finishes 3 residues shy of the CDR3 end, and the germline J gene is used to complete it. The chain employs TRBV12-3 or TRBV12-4 and TRBJ2-7, with 9 nucleotides matching TRBD2. This CDR3 is 15 amino acids long. Trimming took 6 bases from V and 2 from J; bases not matched to a gene: 8. CDR3 DNA (partial): TGTGCCAGCAGAAGTACTAGCGGGCGGCCCTACGAG. Its translation is CASRSTSGRPYE. The whole CDR3 reads CASRSTSGRPYEQYF.

As regards this clone: The read halts 3 residues ahead of the CDR3 end, with the missing end drawn from the germline J gene. The chain uses TRBV9 and TRBJ1-3; 8 bases line up with TRBD1. The J segment lost 4 bases and the V segment lost 3 bases, leaving 3 bases of the junction unmatched. There are 14 residues in the CDR3. Germline V gives CDR1 SGDLS, CDR2 YYNGEE. The CDR3 is CASSGTGGGNTIYF. CDR3 DNA (partial): TGTGCCAGCAGCGGAACAGGGGGAGGAAACACC. Using reference TRBV9 and TRBJ1-3 for the parts outside the CDR3, the full variable domain is DSGVTQTPKHLITATGQRVTLRCSPRSGDLSVYWYQQSLDQGLQFLIQYYNGEERAKGNILERFSAQQFPDLHSELNLSSLELGDSALYFCASSGTGGGNTIYFGEGSWLTVV.

For this clone: The read is 3 residues too short to cover the CDR3 end, so that end is filled in from the germline J gene. V usage is TRBV2 and J usage is TRBJ2-3, with 7 bases matching TRBD1. V lost 4 bases, J lost 2 bases, and 3 bases stayed unmatched. The CDR3 is 14 amino acids. Germline CDR1 SNHLY, CDR2 FYNNEI. CDR3 DNA, as far as it was read: TGTGCCAGCAGTGCCGGGACAGACACAGATACG. Amino acid sequence: CASSAGTDTDT. The CDR3 in its entirety is CASSAGTDTDTQYF.

Worth noting for this clone: Coverage ceases 3 residues before the CDR3 finishes, and the germline J gene fills in the end. This sequence joins TRBV6-2 or TRBV6-3 and TRBJ1-6; D gene ambiguous. There are 15 residues in the CDR3. Per the germline V gene, CDR1 is MNHEY and CDR2 is SVGEGT. The V end was cut by 6 bases, the J end by 1 base, with 10 bases between. The CDR3 bases that were read are TGTGCCAGCAGCATCCGAGGGTCCTATAATTCACCC. It encodes CASSIRGSYNSP. From start to end, the CDR3 is CASSIRGSYNSPLHF.

Comments on this clone: The sequence runs out 3 residues before the end of the CDR3; the remainder is reconstructed from the germline J gene. This chain connects TRBV2 to TRBJ1-4; no clear D. V shed 2 bases and J shed 8 bases, with 9 bases lying between them. Germline CDR1 is SNHLY and CDR2 is FYNNEI. The CDR3 sequence is 13 residues long. The CDR3 region is CASSERFREKLFF. The sequenced CDR3 bases are TGTGCCAGCAGTGAAAGGTTTCGAGAAAAA.

With regard to this clone: The read terminates 3 residues before the CDR3 end, so the remaining end is supplied by the germline J gene. The chain employs TRBV20-1 and TRBJ2-1, with TRBD2 matching over 9 bases. The CDR3 contains 18 residues. With V trimmed by 3 bases and J by 0 bases, 12 bases remained unmatched. CDR1 and CDR2 (germline): DFQATT, SNEGSKA (reference sequence). CDR3 bases read: TGCAGTGCTAGGCAGACTAGCGGACTCTTTAACTCCTACAATGAG. Protein sequence: CSARQTSGLFNSYNE. The CDR3, in full, reads CSARQTSGLFNSYNEQFF.

Details on this clone: The read terminates 3 residues before the CDR3 end, so the remaining end is supplied by the germline J gene. This chain uses TRBV11-2 with TRBJ2-7, with TRBD2 matching 8 bases. This CDR3 contains 14 residues. CDR1 is SGHAT, CDR2 FQNNGV, per germline. The junction had 7 bases not matched to a gene; V was cut back by 5 bases and J by 4 bases. CDR3 DNA, as far as it was read: TGTGCCAGCAGCGCACTAGCGGCTCGTTACGAG. This codes for CASSALAARYE. The whole CDR3 sequence is CASSALAARYEQYF.

This clone is deemed medium-sized (0.01 to 0.1%) by its frequency. The read comes to an end 3 residues before the CDR3 does, leaving the germline J gene to fill in the end. The chain is built from TRBV27 and TRBJ2-7; D unresolved. This CDR3 has 12 residues. V was clipped by 4 bases and J by 3 bases, with 7 bases between them. Germline V gene sequence: CDR1 MNHEY, CDR2 SMNVEV (reference sequence). The sequenced part of the CDR3 DNA is TGTGCCAGCAGTTCGAACAACTACGAG. It is translated as CASSSNNYE. The whole CDR3 sequence is CASSSNNYEQYF.

Comment on this clone: The sequenced fragment ends 3 residues before the CDR3 boundary, so the rest is inferred from the germline J gene. The chain combines TRBV7-9 with TRBJ1-4; D unresolved. Germline V gene lookup returns CDR1 SEHNR and CDR2 FQNEAQ (reference sequence). The germline V and J ends were trimmed by 0 bases and 5 bases, with 10 bases remaining between them. CDR3 length equals 15 residues. The sequenced part of the CDR3 DNA is TGTGCCAGCAGCTTAGCGATGGGCGGGAATGAAAAA. Translating gives CASSLAMGGNEK. The complete CDR3 sequence is CASSLAMGGNEKLFF.

For this clone: From the germline J gene comes the end of the CDR3, since the read stops 3 residues before it. The V gene is TRBV20-1, the J gene TRBJ2-7; D remains unclear. This CDR3 has 15 amino acids. Trimming pared 5 bases from V and 0 bases from J, leaving 17 bases between. Germline CDR1 reads DFQATT; CDR2 reads SNEGSKA (reference sequence). The sequenced CDR3 bases are TGCAGTGCTCCCCGAGGTAGCCAGAGCTCCTACGAG. Its translation: CSAPRGSQSSYE. The whole CDR3 reads CSAPRGSQSSYEQYF.

Comments on this clone: Coverage ceases 3 residues before the CDR3 finishes, and the germline J gene fills in the end. V gene TRBV30 combines with J gene TRBJ2-5; 8 bases match TRBD1. This CDR3 has 12 residues. The V gene end was trimmed by 5 bases and the J gene end by 6 bases; junction bases not matched to a gene: 5. Germline V gene sequence: CDR1 GTSNPN, CDR2 SVGIG (reference sequence). CDR3 region: CAWADRGKTQYF. CDR3 bases read: TGTGCCTGGGCCGACAGGGGAAAGACC.

For this clone: The CDR3 extends 3 residues past the end of the read, so its final part is completed from the germline J gene. The chain employs TRBV20-1 and TRBJ1-2, with 7 nucleotides matching TRBD1. There are 12 residues in the CDR3. With V trimmed by 6 bases and J by 5 bases, 6 bases remained unmatched. Germline V gene data show CDR1 as DFQATT and CDR2 as SNEGSKA (reference sequence). CDR3 amino acids: CSAQGTAYGYTF. Partial CDR3 DNA: TGCAGTGCGCAAGGGACAGCATATGGC.

As for this clone: The sequence runs out 3 residues before the end of the CDR3; the remainder is reconstructed from the germline J gene. The rearrangement links TRBV10-3 to TRBJ1-1; tentatively, D is TRBD1 (5 bases). CDR1 is ENHRY and CDR2 is SYGVKD in the germline V gene. The CDR3 loop spans 17 amino acids. The germline V and J ends were trimmed by 2 bases and 3 bases, with 19 bases remaining between them. The CDR3: CAISEAGSILWDTEAFF. The sequenced part of the CDR3 DNA is TGTGCCATCAGTGAGGCAGGGTCAATATTGTGGGACACTGAA.

In the case of this clone: The CDR3 is cut off 3 residues early in the read; its end comes from the germline J gene. The chain has TRBV7-8 and TRBJ1-2; D gene ambiguous. Trimming removed 1 base from V and 7 bases from J, with 16 bases in between. Germline V CDR1 and CDR2: SGHVS, FQNEAQ. This CDR3 is 15 amino acids long. CDR3: CASSLGSDYSSGYTF. Incomplete CDR3 DNA: TGTGCCAGCAGCTTAGGTTCTGACTATTCCAGTGGC.

About this clone itself: The read finishes 3 residues shy of the CDR3 end, and the germline J gene is used to complete it. The V call is TRBV5-1, the J call TRBJ1-1; TRBD1 matches at 9 bases. Trimming removed 5 bases from V and 6 bases from J; junction bases left unmatched: 11. Germline V lookup: CDR1 SGHRS, CDR2 YFSETQ. This CDR3 comprises 15 residues. CDR3 DNA, as far as it was read: TGCGCCAGCAGTAACGGAGGGACAGGGCTTGCTGAA. Translating gives CASSNGGTGLAE. The entire CDR3 sequence reads CASSNGGTGLAEAFF. The complete variable domain, with remaining parts taken from reference TRBV5-1 and TRBJ1-1, reads KAGVTQTPRYLIKTRGQQVTLSCSPISGHRSVSWYQQTPGQGLQFLFEYFSETQRNKGNFPGRFSGRQFSNSRSEMNVSTLELGDSALYLCASSNGGTGLAEAFFGQGTRLTVV.

About this clone: The read ends 3 residues early relative to the CDR3; the germline J gene fills the gap. V is TRBV29-1 and J is TRBJ1-2, with D maybe TRBD1 (6 bases). Germline V gene sequence: CDR1 SQVTM, CDR2 ANQGSEA. Trimming shortened V by 6 bases and J by 1 base, and 9 bases separated the two germline ends. The CDR3 has 12 amino acids. CDR3 amino acids: CSVKQGNYGYTF. CDR3 DNA (partial): TGCAGCGTCAAACAGGGTAACTATGGC.

Notes on this clone: The sequenced fragment ends 3 residues before the CDR3 boundary, so the rest is inferred from the germline J gene. This chain links TRBV11-2 with TRBJ2-1; D is possibly TRBD1 (8 bases). Between the trimmed V and J ends, which lost 6 bases and 4 bases, there was a span of 16 bases. The CDR3 has 15 residues. CDR1 and CDR2 from the germline V gene are SGHAT and FQNNGV. CDR3 bases read: TGTGCCAGCAGGAGCGGGACAGGACCTTACAATGAG. Its protein product is CASRSGTGPYNE. The whole CDR3 region reads CASRSGTGPYNEQFF.

As for this clone: Coverage ceases 3 residues before the CDR3 finishes, and the germline J gene fills in the end. This sequence joins TRBV7-3 and TRBJ2-1; D possibly corresponds to TRBD2 (6 bases). V was clipped by 7 bases and J by 0 bases, with 16 bases between them. CDR3 size: 16 residues. Germline CDR1 SGHTA, CDR2 FQGTGA. This CDR3 is CASTLEGHYSYNEQFF. The covered CDR3 bases are TGTGCCAGCACCTTGGAGGGGCACTACTCCTACAATGAG.